Here is one T cell receptor beta chain with its context. The sample is drawn from a study of blood T cell repertoires in COVID-19. Generated by immunoSEQ multiplex PCR, the TCRdb table keeps only in-frame clones and is missing some. The table lists about 280,000 clones, 89% of them singletons. Seattle patients were enrolled during active infection and followed longitudinally. This CDR3 spans 14 amino acids. With 6 bases clipped from V and 3 bases from J, the junction kept 8 bases outside the gene matches. Germline CDR1 is ENHRY and CDR2 is SYGVKD. The receptor comes from a woman in her twenties or thirties with COVID-19, enrolled during active disease. The genes are TRBV10-3 and TRBJ2-7; 7 bases map to TRBD1. The sample consisted of peripheral blood. The CDR3 here is CAIRFGTESYEQYF. CDR3 sequence (DNA): TGTGCCATCAGATTCGGGACAGAGAGCTACGAGCAGTACTTC.